This entry concerns a single T cell receptor (beta chain). These data are taken from a study of blood T cell repertoires in COVID-19. As for the study in general: COVID-19 samples collected from the United States, Italy and Spain covered acute and convalescent phases. From T cells, B-cell-depleted T cells, or PBMCs came the material, which was cDNA or gDNA.

Authors' data handling: Amplified reference gene primers provided the basis for estimating nucleated cell counts. The assay was immunoSEQ multiplex PCR, and TCRdb's table has in-frame clones only and misses some. Clone size and the V and J calls come from that table; the DNA yielded D and trimming. The sample records approximately 280,000 clones, approximately 91% being singletons. V trimming: 0 bases; J trimming: 4 bases; junction bases outside the gene matches: 8. The CDR3 extends over 17 amino acids. Per germline, CDR1 MGHRA and CDR2 YSYEKL. V and J are TRBV4-1 and TRBJ1-3, with TRBD1 identical over 8 bases. The clonotype was recovered from a middle-aged man with acute or convalescent COVID-19. The sample comprised peripheral blood. The CDR3 loop reads CASSQDDGQGAGNTIYF. As DNA, the CDR3 is TGCGCCAGCAGCCAAGATGACGGACAGGGCGCGGGAAACACCATATATTTT.